This T cell receptor (beta chain) was obtained from a study of blood T cell repertoires in COVID-19. As for the study in general: Italy, Spain and the United States were the sources of the convalescent and acute COVID-19 samples. From T cells, B-cell-depleted T cells, or PBMCs came the material, which was cDNA or gDNA.

J lost 0 bases, V lost 4 bases, and 5 bases had no gene match. Looked up from germline, CDR1 is ENHRY and CDR2 is SYGVKD. This CDR3 comprises 15 residues. In the original workflow: The assay estimated nucleated cells by amplifying reference gene primers. The assay was immunoSEQ multiplex PCR, and TCRdb's table has in-frame clones only and misses some. D and trimming were read from the DNA, whereas the V and J calls and clone size are those reported in that table. There are fewer than 250,000 clones in the sample; 86% occur only once, and roughly 2% lies in the top ten. Cohort 3 recovered donors had two negative PCRs, clearance, or symptom resolution.

J is TRBJ1-1 and V is TRBV10-3; TRBD1 agrees at 7 bases. The TCR was taken from a woman aged 50 to 60 who had recovered from COVID-19. Sequenced sample: PBMCs or T cells enriched from blood (not recorded which). For the CDR3, the DNA is TGTGCCATCAGTGGACAGGGACGGATGAACACTGAAGCTTTCTTT. Encoded protein: CAISGQGRMNTEAFF.